A selection of T cell receptor beta chains follows, all from one sample in a study of T-cell reconstitution after alpha-beta-depleted transplantation in children. TCRdb analysed the PCR reads with MiXCR anew, one entry per CDR3 protein. The repertoire holds about 400,000 distinct CDR3 sequences, with 15% to 20% as singletons. The sample consisted of PBMCs, mostly from graft donor cells, taken 360 days after TCRalphabeta/CD19-depleted stem cell transplant. Receptor source: a boy younger than two who had a stem cell transplant for Wiskott-Aldrich syndrome, so the T cells may come from the graft donor. CDR3s include the opening cysteine and the closing phenylalanine or tryptophan. The D gene is left open where the match is weak. Clone size is stated in some rows and not others, as once, few, many or a class when expanded.

cdr3_aa | cdr3_nt | d_call | j_call | cdr3_length | v_call | clone_size
CASSPSQGDIHEQYF | TGTGCCAGCAGTCCCTCACAGGGGGATATCCACGAGCAGTACTTC | TRBD1 | TRBJ2-7 | 15 | TRBV28 | .
CASSLFGTGLGETQYF | TGTGCCAGCAGTTTGTTCGGGACAGGGTTAGGAGAGACCCAGTACTTC | TRBD1 | TRBJ2-5 | 16 | TRBV6-5 | .
CSARRGGNTDTQYF | TGCAGTGCTAGAAGGGGGGGTAACACAGATACGCAGTATTTT | . | TRBJ2-3 | 14 | TRBV20-1 | many
CASSFVAASEQYF | TGTGCCAGCAGTTTTGTTGCAGCCTCCGAGCAGTACTTC | . | TRBJ2-7 | 13 | TRBV27 | few
CASSNAGTGAYEQYF | TGTGCCAGCAGCAACGCCGGGACAGGGGCCTACGAGCAGTACTTC | TRBD1 | TRBJ2-7 | 15 | TRBV3-1 | few
CASAPGGVTYEQYF | TGTGCCAGCGCTCCCGGGGGGGTTACCTACGAGCAGTACTTC | TRBD2 | TRBJ2-7 | 14 | TRBV7-9 | .
CASSLAMTGSEQYF | TGTGCCAGCAGCTTGGCCATGACAGGATCCGAGCAGTACTTC | . | TRBJ2-7 | 14 | TRBV5-6 | .
CASSFTGGSSYEQYF | TGTGCCAGCAGCTTTACGGGAGGAAGCTCCTACGAGCAGTACTTC | TRBD2 | TRBJ2-7 | 15 | TRBV7-9 | .
CASSQDWDTEAFF | TGCGCCAGCAGCCAAGATTGGGACACTGAAGCTTTCTTT | . | TRBJ1-1 | 13 | TRBV4-1 | .
CASSLEGRSGETQYF | TGCGCCAGCAGCTTGGAAGGTCGTAGCGGAGAGACCCAGTACTTC | . | TRBJ2-5 | 15 | TRBV5-1 | .
CSAKNPRDRPNYEQYF | TGCAGTGCTAAGAATCCCAGGGACAGGCCTAACTACGAGCAGTACTTC | TRBD1 | TRBJ2-7 | 16 | TRBV20-1 | .
CASTSRDRGGTEAFF | TGTGCCAGTACCAGCCGGGACAGGGGTGGCACTGAAGCTTTCTTT | TRBD1 | TRBJ1-1 | 15 | TRBV19 | .
CSARDWPNSPLHF | TGCAGTGCTAGAGATTGGCCTAATTCACCCCTCCACTTT | . | TRBJ1-6 | 13 | TRBV20-1 | many
CASTRGLASNEQFF | TGTGCCAGCACCAGAGGACTGGCTTCCAATGAGCAGTTCTTC | . | TRBJ2-1 | 14 | TRBV11-2 | few
CASSLLQGRANTGELFF | TGCGCCAGCAGCTTGTTACAGGGGCGAGCCAACACCGGGGAGCTGTTTTTT | TRBD1 | TRBJ2-2 | 17 | TRBV5-1 | .
CSAHRTIYEQYF | TGCAGTGCTCATCGGACGATCTACGAGCAGTACTTC | . | TRBJ2-7 | 12 | TRBV20-1 | few
CASSLLSRVGQPQHF | TGTGCCAGCAGTTTACTCAGCCGGGTTGGGCAGCCCCAGCATTTT | . | TRBJ1-5 | 15 | TRBV12-3/TRBV12-4 | few
CASSLFQGKSEETQYF | TGTGCCAGCAGTTTATTCCAGGGAAAGAGTGAAGAGACCCAGTACTTC | . | TRBJ2-5 | 16 | TRBV12-3/TRBV12-4 | .
CASKTVSGGASYEQYF | TGTGCCAGCAAAACCGTTAGCGGGGGGGCCTCCTACGAGCAGTACTTC | TRBD2 | TRBJ2-7 | 16 | TRBV2 | few
CASSPRQVQYTEAFF | TGCGCCAGCAGCCCCAGACAGGTACAGTACACTGAAGCTTTCTTT | . | TRBJ1-1 | 15 | TRBV5-1 | .
CASSEWSNEQFF | TGCGCCAGCAGTGAGTGGAGCAATGAGCAGTTCTTC | . | TRBJ2-1 | 12 | TRBV10-1 | few
CASSRTSGRGGETQYF | TGTGCCAGCAGCCGGACTAGCGGGAGAGGGGGGGAGACCCAGTACTTC | TRBD2 | TRBJ2-5 | 16 | TRBV5-4 | .
CASRVSGNTGELFF | TGTGCCAGCCGAGTAAGCGGAAACACCGGGGAGCTGTTTTTT | . | TRBJ2-2 | 14 | TRBV2 | .
CATSGATRGRYTDTQYF | TGTGCCACCAGTGGCGCTACCAGGGGGAGGTACACAGATACGCAGTATTTT | . | TRBJ2-3 | 17 | TRBV24-1 | .
CASSELRKGDYGYTF | TGCGCCAGCAGTGAGCTAAGGAAAGGCGACTATGGCTACACCTTC | . | TRBJ1-2 | 15 | TRBV10-2 | .
CSVAGAYEQYF | TGCAGCGTCGCAGGGGCCTACGAGCAGTACTTC | . | TRBJ2-7 | 11 | TRBV29-1 | many
CSAVAGGFSSYEQYF | TGCAGTGCCGTAGCGGGAGGGTTTAGCTCCTACGAGCAGTACTTC | TRBD2 | TRBJ2-7 | 15 | TRBV20-1 | .
CASSLKGSSYNSPLHF | TGTGCCAGCAGTTTGAAGGGGAGCTCCTATAATTCACCCCTCCACTTT | . | TRBJ1-6 | 16 | TRBV12-3/TRBV12-4 | .
CCARSPGLASHNEQFF | TGCTGTGCTAGATCCCCGGGACTAGCATCCCACAATGAGCAGTTCTTC | TRBD2 | TRBJ2-1 | 16 | TRBV20-1 | .
CSVWEYEQYF | TGCAGCGTTTGGGAGTACGAGCAGTACTTC | . | TRBJ2-7 | 10 | TRBV29-1 | .
CASKEAASTDTQYF | TGCGCCAGCAAGGAAGCTGCTAGCACAGATACGCAGTATTTT | . | TRBJ2-3 | 14 | TRBV5-1 | .
CATSGGDEQYF | TGTGCCACCAGTGGGGGGGACGAGCAGTACTTC | . | TRBJ2-7 | 11 | TRBV24-1 | .
CASGRQGSKSYEQYF | TGTGCCAGTGGCCGACAGGGGTCGAAGTCCTACGAGCAGTACTTC | TRBD1 | TRBJ2-7 | 15 | TRBV19 | .
CSASGPTGTGELFF | TGCAGTGCTAGTGGGCCGACCGGCACCGGGGAGCTGTTTTTT | . | TRBJ2-2 | 14 | TRBV20-1 | few
CASSQETGTARTDTQYF | TGCGCCAGCAGCCAAGAGACCGGGACAGCGCGCACAGATACGCAGTATTTT | TRBD1 | TRBJ2-3 | 17 | TRBV4-1 | .
CASSPYRGHRAETQYF | TGCGCCAGCAGCCCCTACAGGGGACATAGGGCGGAGACCCAGTACTTC | TRBD1 | TRBJ2-5 | 16 | TRBV4-1 | .
CASSLVPAGGADTQYF | TGTGCCAGCAGCTTAGTTCCAGCGGGGGGGGCAGATACGCAGTATTTT | TRBD2 | TRBJ2-3 | 16 | TRBV7-2 | .
CAIMASGGVDTQYF | TGTGCCATCATGGCCAGCGGGGGAGTGGATACGCAGTATTTT | TRBD2 | TRBJ2-3 | 14 | TRBV10-3 | few
CASSFYRGGTGELFF | TGTGCCAGCAGTTTTTATAGGGGGGGGACCGGGGAGCTGTTTTTT | . | TRBJ2-2 | 15 | TRBV12-3/TRBV12-4 | few
CANPVGGGVGTGELFF | TGTGCCAACCCCGTAGGGGGAGGGGTAGGAACCGGGGAGCTGTTTTTT | . | TRBJ2-2 | 16 | TRBV9 | .
CASSGSGRPGEQYF | TGTGCCAGCAGCGGCTCTGGCCGCCCGGGGGAGCAGTACTTC | . | TRBJ2-7 | 14 | TRBV6-2/TRBV6-3 | .
CATSRDRRSSTGELFF | TGTGCCACCAGCAGAGACCGAAGGTCCTCAACCGGGGAGCTGTTTTTT | . | TRBJ2-2 | 16 | TRBV15 | .
CASTSQGTEAFF | TGTGCCAGCACCTCCCAGGGGACTGAAGCTTTCTTT | . | TRBJ1-1 | 12 | TRBV6-1 | few
CASSLGSQFYEQYF | TGTGCCAGCAGTTTGGGCAGCCAATTCTACGAGCAGTACTTC | . | TRBJ2-7 | 14 | TRBV12-3/TRBV12-4 | few
CASSFRSGRLLANVLTF | TGCGCCAGCAGCTTCAGGTCAGGCCGGTTGTTGGCCAACGTCCTGACTTTC | . | TRBJ2-6 | 17 | TRBV5-1 | few
CASSLHPGQGSEYGYTF | TGTGCCAGCAGCTTGCACCCGGGACAGGGGTCGGAGTATGGCTACACCTTC | TRBD1 | TRBJ1-2 | 17 | TRBV11-2 | few
CASSLEAGRQRYNEQFF | TGTGCCAGCAGCTTGGAGGCGGGACGGCAGAGGTACAATGAGCAGTTCTTC | . | TRBJ2-1 | 17 | TRBV5-6 | few
CASSFPAFGEQYF | TGTGCCAGCAGTTTCCCCGCATTTGGAGAGCAGTACTTC | . | TRBJ2-7 | 13 | TRBV12-3/TRBV12-4 | .
CSATPASGGNDEQYF | TGCAGTGCTACACCGGCTAGCGGGGGAAACGACGAGCAGTACTTC | TRBD2 | TRBJ2-7 | 15 | TRBV20-1 | .
CSAERSSYNEQFF | TGCAGCGCTGAGCGGTCCTCCTACAATGAGCAGTTCTTC | . | TRBJ2-1 | 13 | TRBV29-1 | .
CASSPAIRGEETQYF | TGCGCCAGCAGCCCCGCGATTAGGGGTGAAGAGACCCAGTACTTC | . | TRBJ2-5 | 15 | TRBV5-1 | few
CASSATLAGGYEQFF | TGCGCCAGCAGCGCCACCCTAGCGGGAGGCTATGAGCAGTTCTTC | TRBD2 | TRBJ2-1 | 15 | TRBV5-1 | few
CASSYRTSGSRETQYF | TGTGCCAGCAGTTACAGGACTAGCGGGAGTAGGGAGACCCAGTACTTC | TRBD2 | TRBJ2-5 | 16 | TRBV6-5 | few